This T cell receptor beta chain derives from a study of shared clonotypes between healthy human individuals. Study results and caveats: About 5% was the fraction of naive CD4 clonotypes found shared across a few donors.

The CDR3 extends over 14 amino acids. Trimming pared 9 bases from V and 0 bases from J, leaving 14 bases between. Germline V CDR1 and CDR2: MDHEN, SYDVKM. Every immunoSEQ plate was one replicate of a subset's evenly spread DNA. About 30,000 T cell genomes (approximately 180 ng DNA) went into each sorted-subset replicate. Assay: immunoSEQ multiplex PCR; the TCRdb copy retains only in-frame clones and omits some. The sample carries about a million clones, approximately 80% recorded once. With regard to this clone: Antigen: not known.

This receptor was taken from a man between 18 and 35 years old in good health. Some clones in this sample may be carry-over from other donors' samples. The chain recombines TRBV28 with TRBJ1-2, with D possibly matching TRBD1 (5 bases). The sample comprised memory CD4+ T cells from PBMCs. Subset described: CD45RA-negative fraction. The CDR3 region is CASSAGGSNYGYTF. The CDR3 nucleotides read TGTGCCAGTTCGGCCGGGGGGTCTAACTATGGCTACACCTTC.